These T cell receptor beta chains were read from a single sample in a study of identical twins. TCRdb used MiXCR to reprocess the 5' RACE reads, holding one entry per CDR3 protein. Of 1.5 million to 2 million distinct CDR3 sequences in the sample, less than 40% were seen once. Sequencing input: cord blood. The receptors come from a newborn girl in good health. Each CDR3 is given with its conserved first and last residue. Fields, in order: J gene, D gene, clone size, V gene, CDR3 DNA, CDR3 protein. The D gene is left open where the match is weak. Size tells how often a clone was seen (once, few, many) or the class of an expanded clone, and some rows leave it out.

j_call: TRBJ2-1; d_call: NA; clone_size: NA; v_call: TRBV6-5; cdr3_nt: TGTGCCAGCAGTTATGCGGGTCCCTCCTACAATGAGCAGTTCTTC; cdr3_aa: CASSYAGPSYNEQFF
j_call: TRBJ1-4; d_call: NA; clone_size: few; v_call: TRBV18; cdr3_nt: TGTGCCAGCTCACCAGACCAAGGTGAAAAACTGTTTTTT; cdr3_aa: CASSPDQGEKLFF
j_call: TRBJ1-2; d_call: NA; clone_size: NA; v_call: TRBV6-1; cdr3_nt: TGTGCCAGCAATTCCGGGGGCGGCTACACCTTC; cdr3_aa: CASNSGGGYTF
j_call: TRBJ2-5; d_call: NA; clone_size: few; v_call: TRBV20-1; cdr3_nt: TGCAGTGCTCCTAAGGGTTGGACCCAAGAGACCCAGTACTTC; cdr3_aa: CSAPKGWTQETQYF
j_call: TRBJ1-2; d_call: NA; clone_size: many; v_call: TRBV13; cdr3_nt: TGTGCCAGCAGCTTCGCAGGGACCAAGTATGGCTACACCTTC; cdr3_aa: CASSFAGTKYGYTF
j_call: TRBJ1-4; d_call: NA; clone_size: NA; v_call: TRBV20-1; cdr3_nt: TGCAGTGCTATTCGACCTGCTGGCGAAAAACTGTTTTTT; cdr3_aa: CSAIRPAGEKLFF
j_call: TRBJ1-1; d_call: NA; clone_size: NA; v_call: TRBV7-8; cdr3_nt: TGTGCCAGCAGCCCGCGCGGGGAGACAAAGAACACTGAAGCTTTCTTT; cdr3_aa: CASSPRGETKNTEAFF
j_call: TRBJ2-4; d_call: NA; clone_size: few; v_call: TRBV20-1; cdr3_nt: TGCAGTGCTAGAGAGGCCAGAATAGCCAAAAACATTCAGTACTTC; cdr3_aa: CSAREARIAKNIQYF
j_call: TRBJ2-7; d_call: NA; clone_size: many; v_call: TRBV2; cdr3_nt: TGTGCCAGCAGGGGAGGAAGTTACGAGCAGTACTTC; cdr3_aa: CASRGGSYEQYF
j_call: TRBJ2-3; d_call: NA; clone_size: many; v_call: TRBV3-1; cdr3_nt: TGTGCCAGCAGCCCACGTGTCACGCCAGATACGCAGTATTTT; cdr3_aa: CASSPRVTPDTQYF
j_call: TRBJ1-6; d_call: NA; clone_size: NA; v_call: TRBV20-1; cdr3_nt: TGCAGTGCTGTTTCGGGGGCATTAAATTCACCCCTCCACTTT; cdr3_aa: CSAVSGALNSPLHF
j_call: TRBJ2-7; d_call: NA; clone_size: many; v_call: TRBV29-1; cdr3_nt: TGCAGCGTTGAGGGGGGCGGGACAGACTCCTACGAGCAGTACTTC; cdr3_aa: CSVEGGGTDSYEQYF
j_call: TRBJ2-7; d_call: NA; clone_size: NA; v_call: TRBV7-2; cdr3_nt: TGTGCCAGCAGCTTAGTCGGCGGGACCTCCTACTACGAGCAGTACTTC; cdr3_aa: CASSLVGGTSYYEQYF
j_call: TRBJ1-5; d_call: NA; clone_size: NA; v_call: TRBV20-1; cdr3_nt: TGCAGTGCCCTAGATATAGGGACAAATCAGCCCCAGCATTTT; cdr3_aa: CSALDIGTNQPQHF
j_call: TRBJ2-1; d_call: NA; clone_size: few; v_call: TRBV20-1; cdr3_nt: TGCAGTGCTAGTGGAGACAGTCCCTACAATGAGCAGTTCTTC; cdr3_aa: CSASGDSPYNEQFF
j_call: TRBJ2-6; d_call: NA; clone_size: few; v_call: TRBV12-3/TRBV12-4; cdr3_nt: TGTGCCAGCAGTTACGGACAGGCCAACGTCCTGACTTTC; cdr3_aa: CASSYGQANVLTF
j_call: TRBJ2-7; d_call: TRBD2; clone_size: NA; v_call: TRBV12-3/TRBV12-4; cdr3_nt: TGTGCCAGCACTCTCCGGACTAGCGGGAGGGGCAATGAGCAGTACTTC; cdr3_aa: CASTLRTSGRGNEQYF
j_call: TRBJ1-1; d_call: NA; clone_size: NA; v_call: TRBV4-1; cdr3_nt: TGCGCCAGCAGCCAATGGCCCTCCCTACAGGTTGTCCCTGAAGCTTTCTTT; cdr3_aa: CASSQWPSLQVVPEAFF
j_call: TRBJ1-4; d_call: NA; clone_size: NA; v_call: TRBV20-1; cdr3_nt: TGCAGTGCTGGTCCGGGGGGTGAAAAACTGTTTTTT; cdr3_aa: CSAGPGGEKLFF
j_call: TRBJ1-1; d_call: NA; clone_size: few; v_call: TRBV2; cdr3_nt: TGTGCCAGCAGGCCTAACCTGGGAATGAACACTGAAGCTTTCTTT; cdr3_aa: CASRPNLGMNTEAFF
j_call: TRBJ1-2; d_call: NA; clone_size: NA; v_call: TRBV28; cdr3_nt: TGTGCCGGCAGTTTGCTGCCCCGGGTCCTCGGGGCGTATGGCTACACCTTC; cdr3_aa: CAGSLLPRVLGAYGYTF
j_call: TRBJ2-4; d_call: TRBD2; clone_size: few; v_call: TRBV7-2; cdr3_nt: TGTGCCAGCAGCTTAGGGCAAGGACTAGCGGCCAAAAACATTCAGTACTTC; cdr3_aa: CASSLGQGLAAKNIQYF
j_call: TRBJ2-7; d_call: NA; clone_size: NA; v_call: TRBV20-1; cdr3_nt: TGCAGTGCTAGTTCCCGGTTGGTGTACGAGCAGTACTTC; cdr3_aa: CSASSRLVYEQYF
j_call: TRBJ1-1; d_call: NA; clone_size: NA; v_call: TRBV15; cdr3_nt: TGTGCCACCAGCAGAGAGGGGCAGCGAAACACTGAAGCTTTCTTT; cdr3_aa: CATSREGQRNTEAFF
j_call: TRBJ1-4; d_call: NA; clone_size: few; v_call: TRBV11-2; cdr3_nt: TGTGCCAGCAGCTACGCCGGGACGGAGAATGAAAAACTGTTTTTT; cdr3_aa: CASSYAGTENEKLFF
j_call: TRBJ2-3; d_call: TRBD1; clone_size: few; v_call: TRBV24-1; cdr3_nt: TGTGCCACCAGTGAGCGCAGGGGGGATACGCAGTATTTT; cdr3_aa: CATSERRGDTQYF
j_call: TRBJ2-5; d_call: NA; clone_size: NA; v_call: TRBV28; cdr3_nt: TGTGCCAGCAGTTTAGCAGGGATCAACCAAGAGACCCAGTACTTC; cdr3_aa: CASSLAGINQETQYF
j_call: TRBJ1-6; d_call: TRBD1; clone_size: NA; v_call: TRBV20-1; cdr3_nt: TGCAGTGCTCCTCGACAGGGGGTTTCACCCCTCCACTTT; cdr3_aa: CSAPRQGVSPLHF
j_call: TRBJ2-5; d_call: TRBD2; clone_size: few; v_call: TRBV20-1; cdr3_nt: TGCAGTGCTAGTCACACGAAGGGACTAGTCCCGGAAGAGACCCAGTACTTC; cdr3_aa: CSASHTKGLVPEETQYF
j_call: TRBJ2-3; d_call: TRBD2; clone_size: few; v_call: TRBV28; cdr3_nt: TGTGCCGTAGGGGGATTAGCGGGGGATACGCAGTATTTT; cdr3_aa: CAVGGLAGDTQYF
j_call: TRBJ2-7; d_call: NA; clone_size: NA; v_call: TRBV28; cdr3_nt: TGTGCCAGCAGATCTAATCGGGGTGGCGGGTCCTACGAGCAGTACTTC; cdr3_aa: CASRSNRGGGSYEQYF
j_call: TRBJ2-2; d_call: TRBD2; clone_size: NA; v_call: TRBV27; cdr3_nt: TGTGCCAGCAGTCGAACGGGACTAGCGGTCAGTGGCGGGGAGCTGTTTTTT; cdr3_aa: CASSRTGLAVSGGELFF
j_call: TRBJ1-1; d_call: NA; clone_size: few; v_call: TRBV6-5; cdr3_nt: TGTGCCAGCAGTTACTCTTCCAGGCAGAACACTGAAGCTTTCTTT; cdr3_aa: CASSYSSRQNTEAFF